The rows below give T cell receptor beta chains drawn from one sample of a study of PD-1 blockade in classical Hodgkin lymphoma. The method was immunoSEQ multiplex PCR; TCRdb's version includes in-frame clones alone and lacks a portion of them. Among about 7,300 clones listed, 77% were seen once. Sequenced material: CD8+ T cells from blood, taken before the fourth cycle of nivolumab. These receptors came from a human donor with classical Hodgkin lymphoma. Both conserved end residues are part of each CDR3. A D gene is named only where the DNA matches it firmly. For some rows the clone size is stated as once, few or many, or as a class when expanded; others skip it.

V gene,J gene,D gene,clone size,CDR3 DNA,CDR3 protein
TRBV28,TRBJ2-5,TRBD1,.,TGTGCCAGCAAGGACTGGACAGGGTTGGAGACCCAGTACTTC,CASKDWTGLETQYF
TRBV30,TRBJ2-4,.,few,TGTGCCTGGAGTCTGGACACAGAAAACATTCAGTACTTC,CAWSLDTENIQYF
TRBV4-1,TRBJ1-6,TRBD1,.,TGCGCCAGCAGCCAAGTATATGGCGTCAGGGGGCGCCCGAATAATTCACCCCTCCACTTT,CASSQVYGVRGRPNNSPLHF
TRBV19,TRBJ2-7,TRBD1,once,TGTGCCAGTAGTATCGTGGGGGGACAGGGGAGTTTCTACGAGCAGTACTTC,CASSIVGGQGSFYEQYF
TRBV29-1,TRBJ2-3,.,.,TGCAGCGTTGAGGATCGGTTAAGCACAGATACGCAGTATTTT,CSVEDRLSTDTQYF
TRBV7-9,TRBJ1-1,.,.,TGTGCCAGCACCGGAGGGGGTTCATACCCTGGGTTCCCTGAAGCTTTCTTT,CASTGGGSYPGFPEAFF
TRBV7-9,TRBJ2-7,.,.,TGTGCCAGCAGCTTAGGGCAGGTGCAGTACTTC,CASSLGQVQYF
TRBV9,TRBJ2-1,TRBD2,.,TGTGCCAGCAGCGCGAAGGGACTAGCGGGGCGAATAGACAATGAGCAGTTCTTC,CASSAKGLAGRIDNEQFF
TRBV6-1,TRBJ1-1,.,.,TGTGCCAGCAGGAGAGGGGAAGGACAGTACACTGAAGCTTTCTTT,CASRRGEGQYTEAFF
TRBV28,TRBJ2-7,TRBD1,.,TGTGCCAGCAGTTACGGGACAGCTGACGAGCAGTACTTC,CASSYGTADEQYF
TRBV6-5,TRBJ2-7,TRBD1,.,TGTGCCAGCAGTGTTACAGGGGTGAGCTCCTACGAGCAGTACTTC,CASSVTGVSSYEQYF
TRBV9,TRBJ2-7,TRBD1,.,TGTGCCAGCAGCGTAGGAGGGGGCCCGAGCTCCTACGAGCAGTACTTC,CASSVGGGPSSYEQYF
TRBV6-6,TRBJ1-5,.,.,TGTGCCAGCAGTTACTCTGGCAGTAGCAATCAGCCCCAGCATTTT,CASSYSGSSNQPQHF
TRBV28,TRBJ2-1,TRBD2,.,TGTGCCAGCAGTTTTTCTCCCTTACTAGCGATAAGGTCCTACAATGAGCAGTTCTTC,CASSFSPLLAIRSYNEQFF
TRBV6-6,TRBJ1-5,.,.,TGTGCCAGCAGTTACTCACAGGGCAGCAATCAGCCCCAGCATTTT,CASSYSQGSNQPQHF
TRBV6-6,TRBJ2-5,TRBD1,.,TGTGCCAGCACCCATGGGACAGGGCTGAAGACCCAGTACTTC,CASTHGTGLKTQYF
TRBV7-8,TRBJ2-7,.,medium-sized,TGTGCCAGCAGCTTTCCTCCCGCAGAGCAGTACTTC,CASSFPPAEQYF
TRBV18,TRBJ2-7,TRBD1,.,TGTGCCAGCTCAACCGACAGGGCGTCCTACGAGCAGTACTTC,CASSTDRASYEQYF
TRBV7-9,TRBJ2-1,.,.,TGTGCCAGCAGCCAGGACAATGAGCAGTTCTTC,CASSQDNEQFF
TRBV6-5,TRBJ1-1,.,.,TGTGCCAGCAGTTACCTTGACGGCGAAGCTTTCTTT,CASSYLDGEAFF
TRBV5-1,TRBJ2-5,.,.,TGCGCCAGCAGCTTTGGGGACATGATCCAAGAGACCCAGTACTTC,CASSFGDMIQETQYF
TRBV5-4,TRBJ1-3,.,.,TGTGCCAGCAGCTTGGCTGGAAACACCATATATTTT,CASSLAGNTIYF
TRBV28,TRBJ2-7,.,once,TGTGCCAGCAGGGTCATCCGACAGGGCGGAGGGTACGAGCAGTACTTC,CASRVIRQGGGYEQYF
TRBV6-5,TRBJ2-7,.,.,TGTGCCAGCAGAACGACGGGACCGATCTACGAGCAGTACTTC,CASRTTGPIYEQYF
TRBV13,TRBJ2-3,TRBD2,.,TGTGCCAGCAGCTTCATCCGAAGCGGGGGCTCGGATACGCAGTATTTT,CASSFIRSGGSDTQYF
TRBV4-1,TRBJ2-1,.,.,TGCGCCAGCAGCCAAGACAGGACGGGAAATGAGCAGTTCTTC,CASSQDRTGNEQFF
TRBV6-6,TRBJ2-1,.,.,TGTGCCAGCAGTTACGGGCTAGCCGGGCAGTTCTTC,CASSYGLAGQFF
TRBV7-3,TRBJ1-6,TRBD1,once,TGTGCCAGCAGCTTAAGGGGATCGGGCGATCCGGGACAGCCTAATTCACCCCTCCACTTT,CASSLRGSGDPGQPNSPLHF